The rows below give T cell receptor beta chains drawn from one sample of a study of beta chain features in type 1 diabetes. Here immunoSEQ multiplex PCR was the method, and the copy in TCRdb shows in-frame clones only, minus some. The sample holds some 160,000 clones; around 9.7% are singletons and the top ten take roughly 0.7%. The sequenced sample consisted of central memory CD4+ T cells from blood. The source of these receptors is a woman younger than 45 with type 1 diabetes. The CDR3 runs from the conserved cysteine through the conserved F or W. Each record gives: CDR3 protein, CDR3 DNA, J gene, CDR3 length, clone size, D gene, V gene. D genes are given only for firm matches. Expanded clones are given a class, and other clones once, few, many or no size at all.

CASSLGQGAYGYTF,TGTGCCAGCAGCTTAGGACAGGGGGCCTATGGCTACACCTTC,TRBJ1-2,14,few,TRBD1,TRBV7-2
CASTLSGTYEQYF,TGTGCCAGCACCCTTAGCGGAACCTACGAGCAGTACTTC,TRBJ2-7,13,few,NA,TRBV18
CASISTLGNTGELFF,TGTGCCAGCATAAGCACACTAGGCAACACCGGGGAGCTGTTTTTT,TRBJ2-2,15,NA,NA,TRBV2
CSAAEVGYEQYF,TGCAGCGCCGCGGAGGTGGGCTACGAGCAGTACTTC,TRBJ2-7,12,few,NA,TRBV29-1
CASSIGLADKQFF,TGTGCCAGTAGTATTGGACTAGCGGACAAGCAGTTCTTC,TRBJ2-1,13,few,TRBD2,TRBV19
CASSAGDRFGVQTQYF,TGTGCCAGCAGCGCGGGGGACAGGTTCGGAGTGCAGACCCAGTACTTC,TRBJ2-5,16,few,TRBD1,TRBV9
CASSLDRPDEDTF,TGCGCCAGCAGCCTGGACAGGCCTGATGAAGACACCTTC,TRBJ1-2,13,NA,TRBD1,TRBV5-1
CASSGGGFGNQPQHF,TGTGCCAGTAGTGGGGGGGGCTTTGGCAATCAGCCCCAGCATTTT,TRBJ1-5,15,NA,NA,TRBV30
CASSRRQTSGEYNEQFF,TGTGCCAGCAGCCGACGCCAGACTAGCGGGGAATACAATGAGCAGTTCTTC,TRBJ2-1,17,few,TRBD2,TRBV9
CASSVVSADEQFF,TGTGCCAGCAGCGTAGTATCAGCGGATGAGCAGTTCTTC,TRBJ2-1,13,few,NA,TRBV9
CASFTTVGYGYTF,TGTGCCAGTTTCACGACAGTAGGCTATGGCTACACCTTC,TRBJ1-2,13,many,NA,TRBV19
CSAGRDRLLEDYTF,TGCAGCGCCGGCCGGGACAGACTCCTGGAAGACTACACCTTC,TRBJ1-2,14,few,TRBD1,TRBV29-1
CAWSVGGAGYGYTF,TGTGCCTGGAGTGTTGGGGGCGCGGGCTATGGCTACACCTTC,TRBJ1-2,14,NA,NA,TRBV30
CASSFDGTGHYEQYF,TGTGCCAGCAGCTTTGATGGTACAGGGCACTACGAGCAGTACTTC,TRBJ2-7,15,few,NA,TRBV11-2
CASSGSSGESYNEQFF,TGTGCCAGCAGTGGCTCTAGCGGGGAATCCTACAATGAGCAGTTCTTC,TRBJ2-1,16,few,TRBD2,TRBV28
CASRLRGDRETQYF,TGTGCCAGCCGGCTCAGAGGGGACAGAGAGACCCAGTACTTC,TRBJ2-5,14,NA,TRBD1,TRBV5-6
CSVRGQGGTGELFF,TGCAGCGTTAGGGGACAGGGGGGGACCGGGGAGCTGTTTTTT,TRBJ2-2,14,few,TRBD1,TRBV29-1
CASSPLAEEQFF,TGTGCCAGCTCACCGTTGGCGGAGGAGCAGTTCTTC,TRBJ2-1,12,many,NA,TRBV18
CASGLTRRKAFF,TGTGCCAGCGGGTTAACCCGGCGGAAAGCTTTCTTT,TRBJ1-1,12,few,NA,TRBV5-6
CAIREGQTYEQYF,TGTGCCATCAGGGAGGGACAGACCTACGAGCAGTACTTC,TRBJ2-7,13,few,NA,TRBV10-3
CASSSYRGRTGELFF,TGTGCCAGCAGCTCCTACAGGGGGCGGACCGGGGAGCTGTTTTTT,TRBJ2-2,15,NA,TRBD1,TRBV7-9
CASSHSGGGGDTQYF,TGTGCCAGCAGCCATAGCGGGGGCGGAGGAGATACGCAGTATTTT,TRBJ2-3,15,NA,TRBD2,TRBV11-2
CASTRTGIDNEQFF,TGTGCCAGTACCCGGACAGGGATAGACAATGAGCAGTTCTTC,TRBJ2-1,14,NA,TRBD1,TRBV19
CASSSGGGAETQYF,TGCGCCAGCAGCTCCGGTGGGGGCGCGGAGACCCAGTACTTC,TRBJ2-5,14,few,NA,TRBV5-1
CAISGQGNDEQFF,TGTGCCATCAGTGGACAGGGGAACGATGAGCAGTTCTTC,TRBJ2-1,13,NA,TRBD1,TRBV10-3
CASTLTGVNTGELFF,TGTGCCAGCACCTTAACCGGGGTTAACACCGGGGAGCTGTTTTTT,TRBJ2-2,15,NA,NA,TRBV28
CASSWDSAGANVLTF,TGCGCCAGCAGCTGGGACAGCGCTGGGGCCAACGTCCTGACTTTC,TRBJ2-6,15,few,TRBD1,TRBV5-1
CASSARIPGQGIDTQYF,TGTGCCAGCAGCGCCCGGATACCGGGACAGGGGATAGATACGCAGTATTTT,TRBJ2-3,17,NA,NA,TRBV21-1
CASSLGGYNTDTQYF,TGTGCCAGCAGCTTAGGAGGCTATAACACAGATACGCAGTATTTT,TRBJ2-3,15,NA,NA,TRBV7-2
CAWAGQGTQPQHF,TGTGCCTGGGCCGGACAGGGTACTCAGCCCCAGCATTTT,TRBJ1-5,13,NA,TRBD1,TRBV30
CASSPGTGRSYTGELFF,TGCGCCAGCAGCCCGGGGACAGGGAGGTCGTACACCGGGGAGCTGTTTTTT,TRBJ2-2,17,few,TRBD1,TRBV5-1
CATSRQAETQYF,TGTGCCACCAGCAGACAGGCGGAGACCCAGTACTTC,TRBJ2-5,12,few,NA,TRBV15
CASSVLGTAEAFF,TGTGCCAGCAGCGTACTTGGGACAGCTGAAGCTTTCTTT,TRBJ1-1,13,NA,TRBD1,TRBV7-3
CASSFPDRGGNNEQFF,TGTGCCAGCAGTTTTCCCGATAGGGGAGGGAACAATGAGCAGTTCTTC,TRBJ2-1,16,many,TRBD2,TRBV28
CASSLGGQGASDTQYF,TGCGCCAGCAGCTTGGGTGGACAGGGGGCTTCGGATACGCAGTATTTT,TRBJ2-3,16,NA,TRBD1,TRBV5-1
CASSPNSGRGTDTQYF,TGCGCCAGCAGCCCAAACAGCGGGAGGGGCACAGATACGCAGTATTTT,TRBJ2-3,16,NA,TRBD2,TRBV4-1
CASSQSSGRGYEQYF,TGTGCCAGCAGCCAGTCTAGCGGGAGAGGCTACGAGCAGTACTTC,TRBJ2-7,15,many,TRBD2,TRBV14
CASSWQDTTDTQYF,TGTGCCAGCAGCTGGCAGGACACCACAGATACGCAGTATTTT,TRBJ2-3,14,NA,NA,TRBV28
CASTVGQRNQPQHF,TGTGCCAGCACCGTTGGACAGCGCAATCAGCCCCAGCATTTT,TRBJ1-5,14,NA,NA,TRBV6-6
CASSQGLAGRTDTQYF,TGTGCCAGCAGCCAAGGACTAGCGGGCCGCACAGATACGCAGTATTTT,TRBJ2-3,16,few,TRBD2,TRBV4-2
CASATSGVLTF,TGTGCCAGCGCTACTTCGGGGGTCCTGACTTTC,TRBJ2-6,11,NA,NA,TRBV30
CASSSPGGAYSGANVLTF,TGTGCCAGCAGCTCCCCTGGCGGGGCTTACTCTGGGGCCAACGTCCTGACTTTC,TRBJ2-6,18,NA,NA,TRBV7-9
CASSLAGIQETQYF,TGCGCCAGCAGCTTGGCCGGGATCCAAGAGACCCAGTACTTC,TRBJ2-5,14,few,NA,TRBV5-1
CASSLASGSSYNEQFF,TGTGCCAGCAGCTTAGCCAGCGGGAGCTCCTACAATGAGCAGTTCTTC,TRBJ2-1,16,NA,TRBD2,TRBV7-6
CASSQPTGGRQPQHF,TGCGCCAGCAGCCAGCCGACAGGGGGACGGCAGCCCCAGCATTTT,TRBJ1-5,15,many,TRBD1,TRBV4-1
CALSPGRTTQYF,TGTGCCCTTAGTCCGGGTAGGACAACGCAGTATTTT,TRBJ2-3,12,many,NA,TRBV30
CASSQVGGYTF,TGCGCCAGCAGCCAAGTCGGTGGCTACACCTTC,TRBJ1-2,11,NA,NA,TRBV4-1
CSVDSLAGRTDTQYF,TGCAGCGTTGATAGTCTAGCGGGACGGACAGATACGCAGTATTTT,TRBJ2-3,15,NA,TRBD2,TRBV29-1
CASSLEGVIKAFF,TGCGCCAGCAGCTTGGAGGGGGTGATAAAAGCTTTCTTT,TRBJ1-1,13,few,NA,TRBV5-1
CASSLNTGGHTGELFF,TGTGCCAGCAGCTTAAATACAGGGGGCCACACCGGGGAGCTGTTTTTT,TRBJ2-2,16,NA,TRBD1,TRBV7-9
CASFKGGYTF,TGTGCCAGCTTCAAGGGGGGCTACACCTTC,TRBJ1-2,10,few,NA,TRBV14